The 18 T cell receptor beta chains below were found in one sample sequenced in a study of cytomegalovirus exposure and HLA in healthy donors. The PCR made use of 60 Vbeta and 13 Jbeta primers. Data came from immunoSEQ multiplex PCR; TCRdb stores just in-frame clones and leaves some out. The sample shows about 150,000 clones, over 70% of them seen only once. Sequenced sample: PBMCs. The receptors here all came from a man younger than 45 in good health and CMV-seronegative.

The chain employs TRBV13 and TRBJ2-1; 9 bases line up with TRBD2. V shed 0 bases and J 10 bases; nucleotides not matched to a gene: 13. This CDR3 comprises 17 residues. Germline CDR1 PRHDT, CDR2 FYEKMQ (reference sequence). The CDR3 loop reads CASSLGAGGYSFREQFF. The CDR3 DNA is TGTGCCAGCAGCTTAGGAGCGGGGGGTTATTCCTTCCGGGAGCAGTTCTTC.

This chain connects TRBV28 to TRBJ1-2; TRBD1 is a possible D gene (6 bases). Trimming removed 0 bases from V and 8 bases from J, with 10 bases in between. CDR1 and CDR2 from the germline V gene are MDHEN and SYDVKM. The CDR3 consists of 13 residues. The CDR3 nucleotides read TGTGCCAGCAGTTTATGGTCAGGGGACGGCTACACCTTC. Amino acid sequence: CASSLWSGDGYTF.

The chain uses TRBV18 and TRBJ2-3, with 8 bases lining up with TRBD1. V shed 1 base, J shed 8 bases, and the junction held 8 bases outside the gene matches. The germline gives CDR1 KGHSH, CDR2 LQKENI. The CDR3 spans 15 residues. CDR3 sequence: CASSPLGAGGSTQYF. Written as DNA, the CDR3 is TGTGCCAGCTCACCACTGGGAGCAGGGGGCTCTACGCAGTATTTT.

Details on this clone: The junction departs from germline at one end; a sequencing error may be responsible. The gene calls are TRBV5-4 and TRBJ2-6; tentatively, D is TRBD1 (6 bases). CDR3 length: 16 residues. Germline V gene lookup returns CDR1 SGHNT and CDR2 YYREEE (reference sequence). CDR3 in amino acids: CASSVGSGLGANGLTF. DNA for the CDR3: TGTGCCAGCAGCGTCGGTTCGGGCTTGGGGGCCAACGGCCTGACTTTC.

This sequence joins TRBV5-1 and TRBJ2-2; D is undetermined. This CDR3 is 13 amino acids long. Deletions cut 5 bases from V and 6 bases from J, with 11 bases between. Germline-derived CDR1 and CDR2 are SGHRS and YFSETQ. CDR3 nucleotide sequence: TGCGCCAGCAGTTCAGGCGTAGCCGGGGAGCTGTTTTTT. Protein: CASSSGVAGELFF.

The chain joins TRBV6-1 to TRBJ2-5; D not resolved. The germline gives CDR1 MNHNS, CDR2 SASEGT. This CDR3 has 13 residues. V gave up 1 base and J gave up 5 bases, with 8 bases separating them. The CDR3 loop reads CASSEGSGETQYF. CDR3 coding DNA: TGTGCCAGCAGTGAAGGGTCCGGGGAGACCCAGTACTTC.

The chain uses TRBV29-1 and TRBJ2-7, with D perhaps matching TRBD1 (6 bases). The germline V and J ends were trimmed by 5 bases and 2 bases, with 13 bases remaining between them. Germline CDR1 is SQVTM and CDR2 is ANQGSEA. The CDR3 totals 13 residues. The CDR3 is CSVYIGQTYEQYF. The CDR3, as DNA: TGCAGCGTTTATATCGGACAGACCTACGAGCAGTACTTC.

CDR3 loop: CASSSQGDHEQYF. In DNA form, the CDR3 reads TGTGCCAGTAGCTCACAAGGAGATCACGAGCAGTACTTC. The V call is TRBV19, the J call TRBJ2-7, with D unresolved. Germline assignment: CDR1 LNHDA and CDR2 SQIVND (reference sequence). The CDR3 loop spans 13 amino acids. V was pared by 6 bases and J by 5 bases, with 14 bases between. Using reference TRBV19 and TRBJ2-7 for the parts outside the CDR3, the full variable domain is DGGITQSPKYLFRKEGQNVTLSCEQNLNHDAMYWYRQDPGQGLRLIYYSQIVNDFQKGDIAEGYSVSREKKESFPLTVTSAQKNPTAFYLCASSSQGDHEQYFGPGTRLTVT.

This clone was seen a single time. The chain employs TRBV6-4 and TRBJ2-2, with 8 bases matching TRBD2. V lost 6 bases to trimming and J lost 2 bases; unmatched junction nucleotides: 2. Germline V gene lookup returns CDR1 MRHNA and CDR2 SNTAGT. The CDR3 loop spans 14 amino acids. The chain's CDR3 is CASSSGSNTGELFF. In DNA form, the CDR3 reads TGTGCCAGCAGCAGCGGGAGTAACACCGGGGAGCTGTTTTTT.

This clone was counted a single time. The chain joins TRBV27 to TRBJ1-4, with TRBD1 identical over 9 bases. The CDR3 has 16 residues. In germline, CDR1 is MNHEY, CDR2 SMNVEV (reference sequence). With 5 bases clipped from V and 7 bases from J, the junction kept 11 bases outside the gene matches. CDR3 protein: CASSQPNRGLSEKLFF. In DNA form, the CDR3 reads TGTGCCAGCAGTCAGCCAAACAGGGGGCTGAGTGAAAAACTGTTTTTT.

The chain uses TRBV5-8 and TRBJ2-3; maybe TRBD1 (5 bases). This CDR3 has 17 residues. The V and J ends lost 4 bases and 0 bases respectively, with 18 bases between them. Looked up from germline, CDR1 is SGHTS and CDR2 is YDEGEE. DNA for the CDR3: TGTGCCAGCAGCCGCGGACAACCAAGTACTAGCACAGATACGCAGTATTTT. Protein sequence: CASSRGQPSTSTDTQYF.

This clone was observed a single time. The chain carries TRBV29-1 and TRBJ2-5, with a possible D match to TRBD1 (6 bases). CDR1 and CDR2 (germline): SQVTM, ANQGSEA. The CDR3 spans 15 residues. V gave up 0 bases and J gave up 5 bases, with 16 bases separating them. Written as DNA, the CDR3 is TGCAGCGTTGAAGACAGGGGCCTCGTCCGGGAGACCCAGTACTTC. This translates into CSVEDRGLVRETQYF. The full variable domain, completed using reference TRBV29-1 and TRBJ2-5, is SAVISQKPSRDICQRGTSLTIQCQVDSQVTMMFWYRQQPGQSLTLIATANQGSEATYESGFVIDKFPISRPNLTFSTLTVSNMSPEDSSIYLCSVEDRGLVRETQYFGPGTRLLVL.

The chain couples TRBV7-8 to TRBJ2-1, with TRBD2 as a possible D gene (6 bases). Germline V gene sequence: CDR1 SGHVS, CDR2 FQNEAQ. The ends were cut back, 0 bases at V and 4 bases at J, with 16 bases in the middle. The CDR3 consists of 17 residues. CDR3 nucleotides: TGTGCCAGCAGCTTAGCGCGGCGGGGTTCGGTGTACAATGAGCAGTTCTTC. This codes for CASSLARRGSVYNEQFF.

The V and J genes are TRBV29-1 and TRBJ2-3; 7 bases match TRBD1. Germline V CDR1 and CDR2: SQVTM, ANQGSEA. J was trimmed by 0 bases and V by 6 bases; bases with no gene match: 3. The CDR3 has 13 residues. DNA for the CDR3: TGCAGCGTCACAGGGGAAAGCACAGATACGCAGTATTTT. This encodes CSVTGESTDTQYF.

The chain has TRBV7-9 and TRBJ1-1, with TRBD1 identical over 9 bases. V shed 1 base, J shed 13 bases, and the junction held 10 bases outside the gene matches. The CDR3 consists of 14 residues. CDR1 is SEHNR, CDR2 FQNEAQ, per germline (reference sequence). In DNA, the CDR3 is TGTGCCAGCAGCTTAGGGGGACAGGGAGTTGTGGATTTCTTT. This translates into CASSLGGQGVVDFF. The whole variable domain, filled in from reference TRBV7-9 and TRBJ1-1, reads DTGVSQNPRHKITKRGQNVTFRCDPISEHNRLYWYRQTLGQGPEFLTYFQNEAQLEKSRLLSDRFSAERPKGSFSTLEIQRTEQGDSAMYLCASSLGGQGVVDFFGQGTRLTVV.

The genes are TRBV28 and TRBJ2-3; possible D gene TRBD2, 5 bases. V lost 6 bases and J 7 bases, leaving 11 bases between the germline ends. The length of the CDR3 is 12 residues. Germline CDR1 reads MDHEN; CDR2 reads SYDVKM. CDR3 sequence (DNA): TGTGCCAGCAGGCCTCCGGGAAATACGCAGTATTTT. Translating gives CASRPPGNTQYF. The whole variable domain, remainder taken from reference TRBV28 and TRBJ2-3, is DVKVTQSSRYLVKRTGEKVFLECVQDMDHENMFWYRQDPGLGLRLIYFSYDVKMKEKGDIPEGYSVSREKKERFSLILESASTNQTSMYLCASRPPGNTQYFGPGTRLTVL.

The rearrangement links TRBV11-3 to TRBJ2-1; 9 bases are a match to TRBD1. Per the germline V gene, CDR1 is SGHNT and CDR2 is YENEEA. The CDR3 has 15 amino acids. Unmatched junction bases numbered 9, after V lost 5 bases and J lost 7 bases. Written as DNA, the CDR3 is TGTGCCAGCAGCCCCAATACAGGGGGCGGGAATGAGCAGTTCTTC. Residues: CASSPNTGGGNEQFF.

CDR3 sequence: CASSPGQGREAFF. CDR3 DNA sequence: TGTGCCAGTAGCCCGGGACAGGGACGTGAAGCTTTCTTT. This chain links TRBV19 with TRBJ1-1, with 9 bases aligning to TRBD1. Germline loops: CDR1 LNHDA, CDR2 SQIVND (reference sequence). This CDR3 is built from 13 residues. Germline trimming cut 6 bases from V and 7 bases from J; bases unmatched to any gene: 6.